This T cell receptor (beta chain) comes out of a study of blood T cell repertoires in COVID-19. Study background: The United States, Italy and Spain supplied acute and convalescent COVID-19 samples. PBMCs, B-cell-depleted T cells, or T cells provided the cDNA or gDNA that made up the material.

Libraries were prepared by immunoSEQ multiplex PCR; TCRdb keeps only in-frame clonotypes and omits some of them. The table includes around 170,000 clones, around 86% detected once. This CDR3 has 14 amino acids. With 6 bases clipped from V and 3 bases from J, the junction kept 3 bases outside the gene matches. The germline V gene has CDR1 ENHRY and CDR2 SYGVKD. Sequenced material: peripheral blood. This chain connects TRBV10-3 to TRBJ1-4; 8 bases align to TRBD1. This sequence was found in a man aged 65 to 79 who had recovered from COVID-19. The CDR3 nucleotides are TGTGCCATCAGGCAGGGGGCTGCTAATGAAAAACTGTTTTTT. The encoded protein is CAIRQGAANEKLFF.